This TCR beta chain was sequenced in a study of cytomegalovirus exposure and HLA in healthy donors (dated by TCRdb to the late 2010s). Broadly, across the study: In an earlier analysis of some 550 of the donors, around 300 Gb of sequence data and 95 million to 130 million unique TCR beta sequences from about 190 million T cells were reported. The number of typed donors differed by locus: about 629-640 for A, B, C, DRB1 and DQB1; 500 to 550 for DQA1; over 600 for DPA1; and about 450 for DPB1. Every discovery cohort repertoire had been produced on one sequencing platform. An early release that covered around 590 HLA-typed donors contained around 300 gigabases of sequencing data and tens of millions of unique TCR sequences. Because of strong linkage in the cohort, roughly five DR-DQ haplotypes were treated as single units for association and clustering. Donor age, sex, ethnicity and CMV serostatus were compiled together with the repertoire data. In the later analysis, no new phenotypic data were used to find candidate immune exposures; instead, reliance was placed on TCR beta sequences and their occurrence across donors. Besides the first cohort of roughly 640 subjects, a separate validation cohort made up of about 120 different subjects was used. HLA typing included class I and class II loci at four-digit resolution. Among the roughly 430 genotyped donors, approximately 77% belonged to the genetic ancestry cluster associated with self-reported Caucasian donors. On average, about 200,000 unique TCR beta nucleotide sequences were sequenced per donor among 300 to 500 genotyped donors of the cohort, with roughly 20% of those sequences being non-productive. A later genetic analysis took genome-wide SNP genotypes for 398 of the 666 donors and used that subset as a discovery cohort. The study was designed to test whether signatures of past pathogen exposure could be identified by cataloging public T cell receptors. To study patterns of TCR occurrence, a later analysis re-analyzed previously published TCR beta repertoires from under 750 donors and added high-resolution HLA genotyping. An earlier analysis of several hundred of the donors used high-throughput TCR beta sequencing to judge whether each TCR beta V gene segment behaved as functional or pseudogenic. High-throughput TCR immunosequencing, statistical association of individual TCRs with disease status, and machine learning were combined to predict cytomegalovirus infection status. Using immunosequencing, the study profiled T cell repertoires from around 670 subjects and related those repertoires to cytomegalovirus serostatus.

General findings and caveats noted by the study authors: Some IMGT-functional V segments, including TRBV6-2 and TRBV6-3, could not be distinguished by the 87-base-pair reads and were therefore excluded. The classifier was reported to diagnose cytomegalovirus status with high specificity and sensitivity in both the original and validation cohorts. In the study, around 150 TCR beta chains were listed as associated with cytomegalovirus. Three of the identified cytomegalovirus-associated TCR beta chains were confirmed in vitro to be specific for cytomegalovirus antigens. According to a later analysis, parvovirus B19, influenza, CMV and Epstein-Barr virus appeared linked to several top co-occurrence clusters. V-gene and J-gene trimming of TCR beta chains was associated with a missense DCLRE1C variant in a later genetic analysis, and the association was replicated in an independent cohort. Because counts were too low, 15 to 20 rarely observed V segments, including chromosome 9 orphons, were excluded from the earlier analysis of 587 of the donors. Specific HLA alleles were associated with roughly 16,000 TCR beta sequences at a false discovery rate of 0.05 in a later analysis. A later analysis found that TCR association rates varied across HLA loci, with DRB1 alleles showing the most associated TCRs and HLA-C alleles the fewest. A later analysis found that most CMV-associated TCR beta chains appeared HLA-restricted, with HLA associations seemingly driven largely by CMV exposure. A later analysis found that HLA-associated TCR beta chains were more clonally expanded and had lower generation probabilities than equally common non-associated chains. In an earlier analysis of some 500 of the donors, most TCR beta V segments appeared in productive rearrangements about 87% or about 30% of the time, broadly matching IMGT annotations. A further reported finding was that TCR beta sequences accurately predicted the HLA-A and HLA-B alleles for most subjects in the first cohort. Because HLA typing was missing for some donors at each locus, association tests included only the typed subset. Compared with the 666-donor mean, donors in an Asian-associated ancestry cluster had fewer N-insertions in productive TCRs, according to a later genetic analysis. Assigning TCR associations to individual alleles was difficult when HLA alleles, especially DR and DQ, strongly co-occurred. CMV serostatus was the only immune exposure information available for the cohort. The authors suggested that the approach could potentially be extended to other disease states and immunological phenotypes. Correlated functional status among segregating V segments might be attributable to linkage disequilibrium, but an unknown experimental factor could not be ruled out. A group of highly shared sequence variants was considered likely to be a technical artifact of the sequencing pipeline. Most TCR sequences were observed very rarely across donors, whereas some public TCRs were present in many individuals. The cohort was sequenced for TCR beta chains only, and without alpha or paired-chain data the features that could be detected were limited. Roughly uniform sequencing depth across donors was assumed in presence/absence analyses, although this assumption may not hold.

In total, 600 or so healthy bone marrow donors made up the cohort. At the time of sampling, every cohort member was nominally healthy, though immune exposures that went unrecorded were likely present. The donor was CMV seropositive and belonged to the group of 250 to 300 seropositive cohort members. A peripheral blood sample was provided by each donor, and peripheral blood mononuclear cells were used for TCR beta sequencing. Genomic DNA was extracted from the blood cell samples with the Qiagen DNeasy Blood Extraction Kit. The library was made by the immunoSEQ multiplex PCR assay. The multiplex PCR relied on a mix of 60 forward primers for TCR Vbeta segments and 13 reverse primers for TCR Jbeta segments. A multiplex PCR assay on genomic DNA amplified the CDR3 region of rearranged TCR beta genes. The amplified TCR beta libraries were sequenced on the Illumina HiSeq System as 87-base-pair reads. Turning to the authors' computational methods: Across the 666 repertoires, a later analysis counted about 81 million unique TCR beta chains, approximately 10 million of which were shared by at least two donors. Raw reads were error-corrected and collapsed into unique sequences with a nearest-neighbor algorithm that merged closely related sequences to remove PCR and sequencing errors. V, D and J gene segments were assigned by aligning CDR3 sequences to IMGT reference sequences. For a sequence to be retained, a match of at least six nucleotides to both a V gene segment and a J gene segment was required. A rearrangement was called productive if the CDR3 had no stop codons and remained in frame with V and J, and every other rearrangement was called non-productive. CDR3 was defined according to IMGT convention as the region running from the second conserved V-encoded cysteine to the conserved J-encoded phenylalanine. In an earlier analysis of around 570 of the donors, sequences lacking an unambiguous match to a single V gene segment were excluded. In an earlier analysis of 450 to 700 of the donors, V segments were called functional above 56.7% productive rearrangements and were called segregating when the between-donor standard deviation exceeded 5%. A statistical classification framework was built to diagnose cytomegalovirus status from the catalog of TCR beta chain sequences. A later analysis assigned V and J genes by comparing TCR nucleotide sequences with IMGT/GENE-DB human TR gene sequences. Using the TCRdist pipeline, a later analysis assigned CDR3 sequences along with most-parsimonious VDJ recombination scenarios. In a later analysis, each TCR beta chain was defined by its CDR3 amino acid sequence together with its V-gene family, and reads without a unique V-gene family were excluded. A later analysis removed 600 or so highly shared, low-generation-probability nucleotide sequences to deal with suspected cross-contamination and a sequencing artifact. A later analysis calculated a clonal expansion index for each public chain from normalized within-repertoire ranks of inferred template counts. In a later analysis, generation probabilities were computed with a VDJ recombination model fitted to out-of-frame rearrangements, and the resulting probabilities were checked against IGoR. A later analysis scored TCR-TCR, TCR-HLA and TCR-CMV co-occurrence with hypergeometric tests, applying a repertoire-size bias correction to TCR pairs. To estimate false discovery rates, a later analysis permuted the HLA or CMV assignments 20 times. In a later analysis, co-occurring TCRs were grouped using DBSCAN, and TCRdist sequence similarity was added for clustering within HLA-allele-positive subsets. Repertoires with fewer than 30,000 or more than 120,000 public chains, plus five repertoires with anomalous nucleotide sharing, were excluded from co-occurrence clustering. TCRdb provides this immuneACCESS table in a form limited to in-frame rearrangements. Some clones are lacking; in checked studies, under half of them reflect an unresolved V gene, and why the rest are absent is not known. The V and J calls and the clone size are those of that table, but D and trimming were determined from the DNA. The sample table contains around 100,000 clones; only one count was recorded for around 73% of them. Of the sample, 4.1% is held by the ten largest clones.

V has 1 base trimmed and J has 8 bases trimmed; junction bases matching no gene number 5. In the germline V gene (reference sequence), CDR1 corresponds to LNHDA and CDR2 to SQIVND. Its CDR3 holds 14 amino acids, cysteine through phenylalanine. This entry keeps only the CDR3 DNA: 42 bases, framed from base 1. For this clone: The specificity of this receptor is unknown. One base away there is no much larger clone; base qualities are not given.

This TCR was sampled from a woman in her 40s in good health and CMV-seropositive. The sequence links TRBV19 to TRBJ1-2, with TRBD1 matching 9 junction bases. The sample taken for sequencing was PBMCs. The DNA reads TGTGCCAGTAGTATAGCTGGGACAGGGAAAGGCTACACCTTC. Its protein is CASSIAGTGKGYTF.